This T cell receptor beta chain was recovered during a study of shared T cell receptors in the human thymus (TCRdb year 2021). Describing the broader study: The study examined how self-reactive, shared T-cell receptor alpha chains are generated in the human thymus.

The library was prepared using the immunoSEQ multiplex PCR assay. TCRdb mirrors the immuneACCESS table, restricted to in-frame sequences. Some clones are absent from its copies; in checked studies, under half trace to an unresolved V gene, and the reason for the others is unknown. This sample gives 550,000 to 800,000 clones in total; approximately 85% of them show up just once. The ten largest clones take up roughly 0.01% of the sample. The V end loses 4 bases and the J end loses 0 bases, and a stretch of 25 bases separates them. Looking up the germline V gene (reference sequence) yields CDR1 SGHKS and CDR2 YYEKEE. From the cysteine through the phenylalanine, the CDR3 covers 19 amino acids. The retained sequence is limited to the CDR3, 57 bases, with the frame set at the first base. Concerning this clone: Its cognate antigen has yet to be identified. No qualities accompany the bases; no much larger clone lies one base away.

These records were also assigned to another study, of human thymus T cells. The second study's authors report: Donors were immunologically healthy infants undergoing open corrective cardiac surgery for congenital heart defects in Finland. The thymus tissue came from surgical resects taken out during corrective cardiac surgery. V and J gene segment usage appeared biased in both thymic and peripheral blood repertoires. Highly overlapping thymic TCR repertoires among unrelated individuals were reported in the related research. The study used 7 to 9 infant thymus samples plus four related peripheral blood samples to characterize TCR alpha and beta repertoires. The cohort included six male and a couple of female infants, with donor ages spanning 7 to 244 days. Thymocytes were released mechanically from tissue and stored at -70 °C as pellets of about 8.5-31 million cells. A QIAsymphony instrument was used to extract genomic DNA from frozen cell pellets. The immunoSEQ multiplex PCR assay was used to amplify the TCRB and TCRAD loci from a standardized quantity of quality-controlled genomic DNA. The V(D)J region was spanned by amplicons of a length sufficient to cover the CDR3 and to identify V and J genes. The commercial immunoSEQ service was used to sequence amplicons on an Illumina platform. Corrections for primer bias and sequencing errors followed previously described methods, while TCRAD and TCRB definitions were based on the IMGT database. Repertoires were analysed with immunoSEQ Analyzer 3.0 and VDJTools, covering basic statistics, V/J segment usage, diversity estimates, rarefaction and pairwise overlap. Chao1, ChaoE, Efron-Thisted, Shannon and inverse Simpson indices were used to estimate diversity, which was also estimated on datasets down-sampled to the smallest sample. For repertoire overlap, CDR3 nucleotide sequence, V gene and J gene had to match strictly, and clustering was done by Jaccard-based multidimensional scaling. On average, thymus samples gave roughly 740,000 unique TCRB clonotypes, whereas blood samples gave about 84,000.

The receptor's source is a girl less than two years old with a congenital heart defect. Donor details come from another sample of the same person, matched by shared clones. The chain joins TRBV5-5 to TRBJ1-1, and the D gene may be TRBD1, 5 bases matching. The sequenced sample was thymocytes. Read as DNA, the sequence is TGTGCCAGCAGCCCCTGGGGCCTCGACAGTTCTTTCATGAACACTGAAGCTTTCTTT. Translated, it gives CASSPWGLDSSFMNTEAFF. Supplemented by the reference TRBV5-5 and TRBJ1-1 proteins around the CDR3, the complete variable domain is DAGVTQSPTHLIKTRGQQVTLRCSPISGHKSVSWYQQVLGQGPQFIFQYYEKEERGRGNFPDRFSARQFPNYSSELNVNALLLGDSALYLCASSPWGLDSSFMNTEAFFGQGTRLTVV.